These T cell receptor beta chains were read from a single sample in a study of patients and donors after allogeneic stem cell transplantation. TCRdb re-derived calls from the RT-PCR reads in MiXCR, one entry per CDR3 protein. The sample records about 960,000 distinct CDR3 sequences, under 20% being singletons. Sequences were obtained from blood, either unsorted or a sorted T cell fraction (not recorded which). Receptors originate from a human donor who was either an allogeneic HSCT recipient or a stem cell or donor lymphocyte infusion donor (not recorded which). It is not recorded whose cells these are; they may come from a transplant donor. Each CDR3 is given with its conserved first and last residue. A D gene is named only where the DNA matches it firmly. The size entry is marked missing in some rows and otherwise reads once, few, many or a size class.

j_gene: TRBJ1-2; v_gene: TRBV20-1; d_gene: .; abundance: few; CDR3aa: CSAREAGLYGYTF; CDR3nt: TGCAGTGCTAGAGAAGCAGGGTTATATGGCTACACCTTC
j_gene: TRBJ1-1; v_gene: TRBV20-1; d_gene: .; abundance: few; CDR3aa: CSARVRVMNTEAFF; CDR3nt: TGCAGTGCTAGAGTCCGGGTAATGAACACTGAAGCTTTCTTT
j_gene: TRBJ1-4; v_gene: TRBV29-1; d_gene: TRBD1; abundance: .; CDR3aa: CSAEGAANEKLFF; CDR3nt: TGCAGCGCTGAGGGGGCCGCTAATGAAAAACTGTTTTTT
j_gene: TRBJ2-5; v_gene: TRBV4-3; d_gene: .; abundance: many; CDR3aa: CASSHQVEETQYF; CDR3nt: TGCGCCAGCAGCCACCAAGTTGAGGAGACCCAGTACTTC
j_gene: TRBJ1-5; v_gene: TRBV12-3/TRBV12-4; d_gene: TRBD1; abundance: few; CDR3aa: CASSLSSGGPPQHF; CDR3nt: TGTGCCAGCAGTTTGAGTTCAGGGGGGCCGCCCCAGCATTTT
j_gene: TRBJ1-5; v_gene: TRBV20-1; d_gene: .; abundance: .; CDR3aa: CSAKLEGPTRGAQHF; CDR3nt: TGCAGTGCTAAGTTGGAAGGCCCCACCCGGGGTGCCCAGCATTTT
j_gene: TRBJ1-2; v_gene: TRBV25-1; d_gene: .; abundance: .; CDR3aa: CASSDSGTNFLSNYGYTF; CDR3nt: TGTGCCAGCAGTGATTCCGGGACAAACTTCCTTTCTAACTATGGCTACACCTTC
j_gene: TRBJ2-7; v_gene: TRBV3-1; d_gene: .; abundance: few; CDR3aa: CASSQGWGLSYEQYF; CDR3nt: TGTGCCAGCAGCCAAGGCTGGGGGCTTTCCTACGAGCAGTACTTC
j_gene: TRBJ1-1; v_gene: TRBV6-1; d_gene: .; abundance: .; CDR3aa: CASSHPGLRNTEAFF; CDR3nt: TGTGCCAGCAGTCACCCGGGACTACGGAACACTGAAGCTTTCTTT
j_gene: TRBJ2-7; v_gene: TRBV29-1; d_gene: TRBD2; abundance: .; CDR3aa: CSVLGLAGTYEQYF; CDR3nt: TGCAGCGTTCTGGGACTAGCGGGTACCTACGAGCAGTACTTC
j_gene: TRBJ2-5; v_gene: TRBV5-1; d_gene: .; abundance: few; CDR3aa: CASSSLGSEETQYF; CDR3nt: TGCGCCAGCAGCTCCTTGGGGTCGGAAGAGACCCAGTACTTC
j_gene: TRBJ2-3; v_gene: TRBV14; d_gene: TRBD2; abundance: few; CDR3aa: CASSQGGLAGFSSGTDTQYF; CDR3nt: TGTGCCAGCAGCCAAGGGGGACTAGCGGGATTCTCTTCCGGCACAGATACGCAGTATTTT
j_gene: TRBJ2-1; v_gene: TRBV29-1; d_gene: .; abundance: few; CDR3aa: CSVDKRDYNEQFF; CDR3nt: TGCAGCGTCGACAAGAGGGACTACAATGAGCAGTTCTTC
j_gene: TRBJ2-1; v_gene: TRBV4-2; d_gene: .; abundance: .; CDR3aa: CASSRDKYNEQFF; CDR3nt: TGTGCCAGCAGCCGGGACAAGTACAATGAGCAGTTCTTC
j_gene: TRBJ1-4; v_gene: TRBV10-3; d_gene: TRBD1; abundance: .; CDR3aa: CAISEGQGGEKLFF; CDR3nt: TGTGCCATCAGTGAAGGACAGGGGGGAGAAAAACTGTTTTTT
j_gene: TRBJ2-5; v_gene: TRBV5-1; d_gene: TRBD2; abundance: .; CDR3aa: CASSLSALAEKETQYF; CDR3nt: TGCGCCAGCAGCTTGTCGGCCCTAGCGGAAAAAGAGACCCAGTACTTC
j_gene: TRBJ2-3; v_gene: TRBV27; d_gene: .; abundance: .; CDR3aa: CASRGERGTDTQYF; CDR3nt: TGTGCCAGCAGAGGAGAACGGGGTACAGATACGCAGTATTTT
j_gene: TRBJ2-5; v_gene: TRBV29-1; d_gene: .; abundance: few; CDR3aa: CSVVRGMKETQYF; CDR3nt: TGCAGCGTTGTACGTGGGATGAAAGAGACCCAGTACTTC
j_gene: TRBJ2-3; v_gene: TRBV4-1; d_gene: TRBD2; abundance: .; CDR3aa: CASSQEGGGGDTQYF; CDR3nt: TGCGCCAGCAGCCAAGAGGGTGGCGGGGGAGATACGCAGTATTTT
j_gene: TRBJ2-1; v_gene: TRBV25-1; d_gene: TRBD2; abundance: .; CDR3aa: CATRRAGGLMNEQFF; CDR3nt: TGTGCCACGCGGAGAGCGGGGGGGCTTATGAATGAGCAGTTCTTC
j_gene: TRBJ1-1; v_gene: TRBV5-1; d_gene: .; abundance: .; CDR3aa: CASSLAQVSEAFF; CDR3nt: TGCGCCAGCAGCTTGGCACAGGTTTCTGAAGCTTTCTTT
j_gene: TRBJ2-1; v_gene: TRBV4-3; d_gene: .; abundance: few; CDR3aa: CASSQEPTYNEQFF; CDR3nt: TGCGCCAGCAGCCAAGAGCCCACTTACAATGAGCAGTTCTTC
j_gene: TRBJ2-6; v_gene: TRBV4-2; d_gene: TRBD1; abundance: .; CDR3aa: CASSLRQGDSGANVLTF; CDR3nt: TGTGCCAGCAGCCTCCGACAGGGAGATTCTGGGGCCAACGTCCTGACTTTC
j_gene: TRBJ1-1; v_gene: TRBV5-1; d_gene: .; abundance: few; CDR3aa: CASSLRVRAAAMNTEAFF; CDR3nt: TGCGCCAGCAGCTTGAGAGTCCGGGCAGCCGCTATGAACACTGAAGCTTTCTTT
j_gene: TRBJ1-2; v_gene: TRBV29-1; d_gene: .; abundance: few; CDR3aa: CSVVEQYGYTF; CDR3nt: TGCAGCGTTGTGGAACAGTATGGCTACACCTTC
j_gene: TRBJ2-7; v_gene: TRBV5-6; d_gene: .; abundance: .; CDR3aa: CASSLGSLGWYF; CDR3nt: TGTGCCAGCAGCTTGGGGTCCCTGGGGTGGTACTTC
j_gene: TRBJ2-5; v_gene: TRBV12-3/TRBV12-4; d_gene: .; abundance: many; CDR3aa: CASSLWEEGETQYF; CDR3nt: TGTGCCAGCAGTTTATGGGAAGAAGGAGAGACCCAGTACTTC
j_gene: TRBJ1-1; v_gene: TRBV7-9; d_gene: TRBD1; abundance: few; CDR3aa: CASSLKGQGFTEAFF; CDR3nt: TGTGCCAGCAGCCTCAAGGGACAGGGGTTCACTGAAGCTTTCTTT
j_gene: TRBJ2-7; v_gene: TRBV12-3/TRBV12-4; d_gene: TRBD1; abundance: once; CDR3aa: CASSLAGQGGEQYF; CDR3nt: TGTGCCAGCAGTTTAGCGGGACAGGGGGGCGAGCAGTACTTC
j_gene: TRBJ2-2; v_gene: TRBV3-1; d_gene: TRBD1; abundance: .; CDR3aa: CASSQEPRQGATGELFF; CDR3nt: TGTGCCAGCAGCCAAGAGCCAAGGCAGGGGGCAACCGGGGAGCTGTTTTTT
j_gene: TRBJ2-7; v_gene: TRBV7-9; d_gene: TRBD1; abundance: few; CDR3aa: CASSPWGQGYYEQYF; CDR3nt: TGTGCCAGCAGCCCGTGGGGACAGGGGTACTACGAGCAGTACTTC
j_gene: TRBJ1-6; v_gene: TRBV12-3/TRBV12-4; d_gene: .; abundance: few; CDR3aa: CASSLDSSFGSPLHF; CDR3nt: TGTGCCAGCAGTTTGGATAGTTCGTTCGGTTCACCCCTCCACTTT
j_gene: TRBJ2-3; v_gene: TRBV10-3; d_gene: TRBD2; abundance: .; CDR3aa: CAIRTSGASDTQYF; CDR3nt: TGTGCCATAAGGACTAGCGGGGCCTCAGATACGCAGTATTTT
j_gene: TRBJ2-7; v_gene: TRBV29-1; d_gene: TRBD2; abundance: few; CDR3aa: CSVDVGLAGVNSYEQYF; CDR3nt: TGCAGCGTTGACGTGGGACTAGCGGGGGTAAACTCCTACGAGCAGTACTTC
j_gene: TRBJ2-2; v_gene: TRBV6-2/TRBV6-3; d_gene: .; abundance: few; CDR3aa: CASVGGPNTGELFF; CDR3nt: TGTGCCAGCGTAGGGGGGCCAAACACCGGGGAGCTGTTTTTT
j_gene: TRBJ2-6; v_gene: TRBV4-3; d_gene: .; abundance: .; CDR3aa: CASSQESGANVLTF; CDR3nt: TGCGCCAGCAGCCAAGAAAGTGGGGCCAACGTCCTGACTTTC
j_gene: TRBJ2-7; v_gene: TRBV20-1; d_gene: .; abundance: .; CDR3aa: CSASEGYEQYF; CDR3nt: TGCAGTGCTAGCGAGGGCTACGAGCAGTACTTC
j_gene: TRBJ2-7; v_gene: TRBV27; d_gene: .; abundance: .; CDR3aa: CASSLGGKSTYEQYF; CDR3nt: TGTGCCAGCAGTTTAGGGGGGAAATCGACCTACGAGCAGTACTTC
j_gene: TRBJ2-2; v_gene: TRBV7-3; d_gene: TRBD2; abundance: .; CDR3aa: CASSPLAAGLENTGELFF; CDR3nt: TGTGCCAGCAGCCCCCTCGCAGCGGGACTAGAAAACACCGGGGAGCTGTTTTTT
j_gene: TRBJ2-1; v_gene: TRBV20-1; d_gene: TRBD1; abundance: few; CDR3aa: CSARTGQAYNEQFF; CDR3nt: TGCAGTGCTCGGACAGGCCAAGCCTACAATGAGCAGTTCTTC
j_gene: TRBJ1-1; v_gene: TRBV5-1; d_gene: .; abundance: many; CDR3aa: CASSLSVAAGVAFF; CDR3nt: TGCGCCAGCAGCCTCTCGGTCGCCGCCGGCGTAGCTTTCTTT
j_gene: TRBJ1-5; v_gene: TRBV12-3/TRBV12-4; d_gene: .; abundance: .; CDR3aa: CASSGPQRAPQHF; CDR3nt: TGTGCCAGCAGTGGCCCTCAGAGAGCGCCCCAGCATTTT
j_gene: TRBJ2-7; v_gene: TRBV9; d_gene: .; abundance: few; CDR3aa: CASSVEGWPSYEQYF; CDR3nt: TGTGCCAGCAGCGTAGAGGGGTGGCCTTCCTACGAGCAGTACTTC
j_gene: TRBJ2-2; v_gene: TRBV5-1; d_gene: .; abundance: few; CDR3aa: CASSRRGEDTGELFF; CDR3nt: TGCGCCAGCAGTAGAAGGGGGGAAGACACCGGGGAGCTGTTTTTT
j_gene: TRBJ2-7; v_gene: TRBV20-1; d_gene: .; abundance: few; CDR3aa: CSARTHKTYEQYF; CDR3nt: TGCAGTGCTAGAACCCACAAGACCTACGAGCAGTACTTC
j_gene: TRBJ2-1; v_gene: TRBV18; d_gene: TRBD2; abundance: .; CDR3aa: CASSPVTGGLYNEQFF; CDR3nt: TGTGCCAGCTCACCAGTAACGGGGGGACTGTACAATGAGCAGTTCTTC
j_gene: TRBJ1-2; v_gene: TRBV5-1; d_gene: TRBD1; abundance: few; CDR3aa: CASSQQGARGYTF; CDR3nt: TGCGCCAGCAGCCAACAGGGGGCAAGGGGCTACACCTTC
j_gene: TRBJ1-4; v_gene: TRBV7-8; d_gene: .; abundance: .; CDR3aa: CASSDLWTLLGAKLFF; CDR3nt: TGTGCCAGCAGCGACCTCTGGACGTTGCTGGGGGCGAAACTGTTTTTT
j_gene: TRBJ2-1; v_gene: TRBV20-1; d_gene: TRBD2; abundance: .; CDR3aa: CSARYLAGGPNEQFF; CDR3nt: TGCAGTGCTAGATACCTAGCGGGGGGCCCCAATGAGCAGTTCTTC
j_gene: TRBJ2-3; v_gene: TRBV7-3; d_gene: .; abundance: few; CDR3aa: CASSFGTADTQYF; CDR3nt: TGTGCCAGCAGCTTCGGAACCGCAGATACGCAGTATTTT
j_gene: TRBJ1-1; v_gene: TRBV12-3/TRBV12-4; d_gene: .; abundance: many; CDR3aa: CASSSGTEAFF; CDR3nt: TGTGCCAGCAGCTCCGGCACTGAAGCTTTCTTT
j_gene: TRBJ2-5; v_gene: TRBV4-3; d_gene: TRBD2; abundance: .; CDR3aa: CASSQYTGLAPETQYF; CDR3nt: TGCGCCAGCAGCCAGTATACGGGACTAGCCCCGGAGACCCAGTACTTC
j_gene: TRBJ2-1; v_gene: TRBV10-3; d_gene: .; abundance: many; CDR3aa: CAIFSGEHNEQFF; CDR3nt: TGTGCCATCTTTTCGGGGGAGCACAATGAGCAGTTCTTC
j_gene: TRBJ2-5; v_gene: TRBV3-1; d_gene: TRBD1; abundance: few; CDR3aa: CASTLSSGQGVKTQYF; CDR3nt: TGTGCCAGCACCCTATCGTCCGGACAGGGGGTGAAGACCCAGTACTTC